Presented here are 5 T cell receptor beta chains from one specimen sequenced in a study of cytomegalovirus exposure and HLA in healthy donors. PCR involved 60 Vbeta and 13 Jbeta primers. Only in-frame clones appear in the TCRdb table, and some are missing; sequencing was by immunoSEQ multiplex PCR. The repertoire holds roughly 120,000 clones, with roughly 9.9% as singletons. Sequenced: PBMCs. The receptor source for this set is a man between 25 and 39 years old in good health and CMV-seronegative.

This clone was seen a handful of times. This rearrangement joins TRBV5-1 to TRBJ1-4, with 7 bases aligning to TRBD1. Losses at the gene ends were 5 bases for V and 4 bases for J; bases not matched to a gene: 5. The CDR3 loop spans 14 amino acids. CDR1 and CDR2 from the germline V gene are SGHRS and YFSETQ. The CDR3 sequence is CASRLDRVNEKLFF. The DNA for the CDR3 is TGCGCCAGCAGACTTGACAGGGTTAATGAAAAACTGTTTTTT.

This clone has a handful of counts. V gene TRBV30 combines with J gene TRBJ2-6; D uncertain. CDR1 GTSNPN and CDR2 SVGIG come from the germline V gene (reference sequence). The CDR3 runs 13 residues. V was clipped by 8 bases and J by 2 bases, with 10 bases between them. The CDR3 nucleotides read TGTGCCGGTATACGGGCTGGGGCCAACGTCCTGACTTTC. Translation gives CAGIRAGANVLTF. The whole variable domain, filled in from reference TRBV30 and TRBJ2-6, reads SQTIHQWPATLVQPVGSPLSLECTVEGTSNPNLYWYRQAAGRGLQLLFYSVGIGQISSEVPQNLSASRPQDRQFILSSKKLLLSDSGFYLCAGIRAGANVLTFGAGSRLTVL.

The V and J genes are TRBV7-6 and TRBJ2-2, with 8 nucleotides matching TRBD1. The CDR3 extends over 14 amino acids. With 5 bases clipped from V and 6 bases from J, the junction kept 5 bases outside the gene matches. Germline CDR1 is SGHVS and CDR2 is FNYEAQ. CDR3 in DNA: TGTGCCAGCAGCCCGGGACAGGTGGCCGGGGAGCTGTTTTTT. This encodes CASSPGQVAGELFF.

The sample holds a few counts of this clone. This chain joins TRBV29-1 and TRBJ2-3, with D unresolved. This CDR3 contains 16 residues. V lost 0 bases and J lost 0, with 13 bases in between. The V gene's germline CDR1 is SQVTM and CDR2 ANQGSEA. The CDR3 DNA sequence: TGCAGCGTTGAAGATCGTCGCAGGTCGAGCACAGATACGCAGTATTTT. Its protein is CSVEDRRRSSTDTQYF.

This clone was picked up a small number of times. This chain links TRBV28 with TRBJ2-1, with D uncertain. Trimming pared 2 bases from V and 10 bases from J, leaving 12 bases between. The CDR3 extends over 13 amino acids. Germline V gene sequence: CDR1 MDHEN, CDR2 SYDVKM. The DNA for the CDR3 is TGTGCCAGCAGTTTACCGATTCGGTGGGAGCAGTTCTTC. Protein product: CASSLPIRWEQFF.